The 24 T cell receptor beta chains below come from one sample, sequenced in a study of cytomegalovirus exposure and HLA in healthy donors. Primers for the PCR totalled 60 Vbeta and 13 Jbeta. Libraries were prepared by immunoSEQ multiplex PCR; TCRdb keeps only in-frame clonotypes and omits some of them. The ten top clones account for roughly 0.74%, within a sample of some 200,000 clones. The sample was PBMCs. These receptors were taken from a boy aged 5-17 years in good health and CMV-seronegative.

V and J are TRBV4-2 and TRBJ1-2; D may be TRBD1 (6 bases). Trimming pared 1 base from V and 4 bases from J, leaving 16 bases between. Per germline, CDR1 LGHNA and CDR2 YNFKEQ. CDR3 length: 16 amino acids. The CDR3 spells CASSQVQGWEPYGYTF. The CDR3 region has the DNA TGTGCCAGCAGCCAAGTACAGGGATGGGAACCCTATGGCTACACCTTC.

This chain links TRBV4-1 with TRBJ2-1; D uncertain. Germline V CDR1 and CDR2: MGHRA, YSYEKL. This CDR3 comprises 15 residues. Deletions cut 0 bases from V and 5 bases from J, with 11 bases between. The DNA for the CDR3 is TGCGCCAGCAGCCAAGACCCGACAAGCAACAATGAGCAGTTCTTC. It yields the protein CASSQDPTSNNEQFF.

CDR3 DNA: TGCGCCAGCAGCCGTCAACAGGAGGGTGAAAAACTGTTTTTT. It is translated as CASSRQQEGEKLFF. The chain combines TRBV4-1 with TRBJ1-4, with a tentative D call TRBD1 (5 bases). The CDR3 consists of 14 residues. Trimming cost V 4 bases and J 7 bases, with 13 bases left between them. Looked up from germline, CDR1 is MGHRA and CDR2 is YSYEKL.

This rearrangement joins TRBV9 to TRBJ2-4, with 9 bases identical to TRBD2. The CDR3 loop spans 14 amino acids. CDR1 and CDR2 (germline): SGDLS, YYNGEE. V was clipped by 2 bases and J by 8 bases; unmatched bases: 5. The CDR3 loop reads CASSVSGGRDIQYF. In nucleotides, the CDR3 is TGTGCCAGCAGCGTTAGCGGGGGCCGGGACATTCAGTACTTC.

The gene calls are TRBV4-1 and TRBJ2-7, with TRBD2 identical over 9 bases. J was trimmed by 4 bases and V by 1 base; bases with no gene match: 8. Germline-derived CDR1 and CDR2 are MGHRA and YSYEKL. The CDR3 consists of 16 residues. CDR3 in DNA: TGCGCCAGCAGCCAAGTGGTAGCGGGGGCCAATTACGAGCAGTACTTC. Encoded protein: CASSQVVAGANYEQYF.

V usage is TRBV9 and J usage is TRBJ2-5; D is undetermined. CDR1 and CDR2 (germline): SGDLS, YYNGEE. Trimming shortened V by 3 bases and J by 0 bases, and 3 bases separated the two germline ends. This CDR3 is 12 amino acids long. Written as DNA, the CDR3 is TGTGCCAGCAGCGCCAACCAAGAGACCCAGTACTTC. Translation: CASSANQETQYF.

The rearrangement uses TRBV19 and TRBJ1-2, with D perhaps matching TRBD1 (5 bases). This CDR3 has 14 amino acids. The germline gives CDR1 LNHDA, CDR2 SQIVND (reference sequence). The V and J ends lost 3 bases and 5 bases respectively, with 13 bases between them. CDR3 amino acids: CASSIDRWGYGYTF. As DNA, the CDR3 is TGTGCCAGTAGTATCGACAGATGGGGATATGGCTACACCTTC.

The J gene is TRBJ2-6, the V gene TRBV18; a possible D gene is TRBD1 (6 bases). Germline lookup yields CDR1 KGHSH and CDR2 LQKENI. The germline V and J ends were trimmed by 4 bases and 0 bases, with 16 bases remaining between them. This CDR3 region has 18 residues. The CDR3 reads CASSQPGQTDSGANVLTF. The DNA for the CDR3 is TGTGCCAGCTCACAACCCGGACAGACTGACTCTGGGGCCAACGTCCTGACTTTC.

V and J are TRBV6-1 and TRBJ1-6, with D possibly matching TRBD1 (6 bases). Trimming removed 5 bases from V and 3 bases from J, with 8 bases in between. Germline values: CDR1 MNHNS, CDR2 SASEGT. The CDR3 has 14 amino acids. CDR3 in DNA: TGTGCCAGCAGTAGGGACAACTATAATTCACCCCTCCACTTT. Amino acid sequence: CASSRDNYNSPLHF.

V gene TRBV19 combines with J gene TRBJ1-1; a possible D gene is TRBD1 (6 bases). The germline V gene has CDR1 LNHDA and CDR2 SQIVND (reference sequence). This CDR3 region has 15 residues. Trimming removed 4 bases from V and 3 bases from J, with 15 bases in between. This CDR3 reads CASSTHRQVHTEAFF. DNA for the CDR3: TGTGCCAGTAGTACCCATCGACAGGTCCACACTGAAGCTTTCTTT. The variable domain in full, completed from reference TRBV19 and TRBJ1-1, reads DGGITQSPKYLFRKEGQNVTLSCEQNLNHDAMYWYRQDPGQGLRLIYYSQIVNDFQKGDIAEGYSVSREKKESFPLTVTSAQKNPTAFYLCASSTHRQVHTEAFFGQGTRLTVV.

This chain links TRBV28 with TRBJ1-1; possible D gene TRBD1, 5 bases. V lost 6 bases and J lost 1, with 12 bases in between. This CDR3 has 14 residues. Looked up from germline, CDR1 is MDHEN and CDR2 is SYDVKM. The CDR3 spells CASSHGHWNTEAFF. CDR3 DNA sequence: TGTGCCAGCAGCCATGGACATTGGAACACTGAAGCTTTCTTT.

The CDR3 sequence is CASSDGTGGNEQFF. The CDR3 DNA sequence: TGTGCCAGCAGTGACGGGACAGGGGGCAATGAGCAGTTCTTC. This chain uses TRBV6-4 with TRBJ2-1; 11 bases align to TRBD1. CDR3 length: 14 residues. V was clipped by 2 bases and J by 6 bases; unmatched bases: 0. Germline CDR1 and CDR2: MRHNA and SNTAGT.

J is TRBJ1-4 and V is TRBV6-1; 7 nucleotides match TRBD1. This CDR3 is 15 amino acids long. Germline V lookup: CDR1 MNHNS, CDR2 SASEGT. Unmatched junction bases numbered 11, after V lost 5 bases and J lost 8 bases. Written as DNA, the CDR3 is TGTGCCAGCAGTTCCAACAGGGGCAGGGGAGAAAAACTGTTTTTT. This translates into CASSSNRGRGEKLFF.

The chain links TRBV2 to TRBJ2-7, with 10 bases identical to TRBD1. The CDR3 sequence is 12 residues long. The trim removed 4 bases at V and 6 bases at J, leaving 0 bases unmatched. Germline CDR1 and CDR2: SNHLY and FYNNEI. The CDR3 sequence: CASSGTGGEQYF. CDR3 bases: TGTGCCAGCAGTGGGACAGGGGGCGAGCAGTACTTC.

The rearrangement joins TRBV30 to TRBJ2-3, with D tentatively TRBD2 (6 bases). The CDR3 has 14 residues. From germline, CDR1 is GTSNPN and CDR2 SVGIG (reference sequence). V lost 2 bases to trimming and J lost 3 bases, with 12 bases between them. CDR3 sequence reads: CAWSTGGVTDTQYF. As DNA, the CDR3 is TGTGCCTGGAGTACGGGCGGGGTGACAGATACGCAGTATTTT.

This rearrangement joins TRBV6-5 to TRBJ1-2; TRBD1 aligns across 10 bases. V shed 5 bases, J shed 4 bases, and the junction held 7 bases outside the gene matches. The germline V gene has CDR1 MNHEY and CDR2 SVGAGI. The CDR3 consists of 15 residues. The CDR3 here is CASSIRQGALYGYTF. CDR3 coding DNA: TGTGCCAGCAGTATACGACAGGGGGCTCTCTATGGCTACACCTTC.

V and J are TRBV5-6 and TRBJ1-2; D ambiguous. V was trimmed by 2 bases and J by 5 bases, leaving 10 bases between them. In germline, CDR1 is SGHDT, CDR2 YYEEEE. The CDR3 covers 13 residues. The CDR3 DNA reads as TGTGCCAGCAGCTTTAGGCGGCCTTATGGCTACACCTTC. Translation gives CASSFRRPYGYTF.

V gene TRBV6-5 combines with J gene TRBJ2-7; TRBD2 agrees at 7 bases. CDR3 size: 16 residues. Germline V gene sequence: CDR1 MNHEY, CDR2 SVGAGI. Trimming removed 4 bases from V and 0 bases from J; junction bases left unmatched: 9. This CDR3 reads CASSSYQTSPSYEQYF. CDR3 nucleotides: TGTGCCAGCAGTTCCTATCAGACTAGCCCCTCCTACGAGCAGTACTTC.

The CDR3 bases are TGTGCCAGCAGCTCCTGGGACAGGGCGAACAATGAGCAGTTCTTC. It encodes CASSSWDRANNEQFF. V and J are TRBV7-9 and TRBJ2-1; 9 nucleotides align to TRBD1. The length of the CDR3 is 15 residues. Germline CDR1 and CDR2: SEHNR and FQNEAQ (reference sequence). With 4 bases clipped from V and 5 bases from J, the junction kept 6 bases outside the gene matches.

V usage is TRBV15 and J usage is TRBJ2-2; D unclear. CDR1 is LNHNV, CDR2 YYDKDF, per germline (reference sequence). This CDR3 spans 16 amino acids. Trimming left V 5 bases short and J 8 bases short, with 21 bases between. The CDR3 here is CATSRTSWVLEGELFF. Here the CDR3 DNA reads TGTGCCACCAGCCGCACCTCTTGGGTTCTGGAGGGGGAGCTGTTTTTT.

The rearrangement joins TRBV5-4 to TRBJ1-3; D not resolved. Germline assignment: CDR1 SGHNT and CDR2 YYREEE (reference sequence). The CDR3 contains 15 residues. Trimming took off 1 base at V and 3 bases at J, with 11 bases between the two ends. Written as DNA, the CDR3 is TGTGCCAGCAGCTTGCAGCGTGGAGGTGGAAACACCATATATTTT. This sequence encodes CASSLQRGGGNTIYF.

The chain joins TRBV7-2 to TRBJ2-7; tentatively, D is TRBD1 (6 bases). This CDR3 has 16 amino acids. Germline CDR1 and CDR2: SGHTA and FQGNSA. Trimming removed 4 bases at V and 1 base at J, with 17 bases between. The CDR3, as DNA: TGTGCCAGCAGCTCTCAGACAGGTCGCTTTTCCTACGAGCAGTACTTC. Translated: CASSSQTGRFSYEQYF.

The CDR3 here is CASSLAATYEQYF. CDR3 nucleotides: TGTGCCAGCAGTTTAGCGGCGACTTACGAGCAGTACTTC. The genes are TRBV27 and TRBJ2-7; D ambiguous. With 2 bases removed from V and 4 bases from J, the gap between germline ends came to 9 bases. CDR1 and CDR2 (germline): MNHEY, SMNVEV (reference sequence). The CDR3 is made up of 13 amino acids.

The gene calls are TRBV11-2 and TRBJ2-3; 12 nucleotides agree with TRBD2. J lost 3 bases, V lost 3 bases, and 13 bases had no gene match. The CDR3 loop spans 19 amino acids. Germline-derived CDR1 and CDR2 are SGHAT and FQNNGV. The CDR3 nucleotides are TGTGCCAGCAGCTTCCGGGTAGCTAATCTAGCGGGGGGGACAGATACGCAGTATTTT. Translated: CASSFRVANLAGGTDTQYF.